The rows below give T cell receptor beta chains drawn from one sample of a study of T cells expressing NK-cell markers. TCRdb re-called the 5' RACE reads and gives one entry per CDR3 protein, without DNA. The sample is made up of 550,000 to 600,000 distinct CDR3 sequences, and the top ten hold roughly 3.4% of it. Sequencing used blood T cells: a sorted CD56 or NKG2C T cell subset, CD4+ or CD8+ T cells, or bulk PBMC T cells (not recorded which). The receptor set was obtained from a man between 18 and 29 years old in good health. Both conserved end residues are part of each CDR3.

cdr3_aa,j_call,v_call
CASSHPTSGSNTGELFF,TRBJ2-2,TRBV4-3
CASSPHRVDQPQHF,TRBJ1-5,TRBV5-5
CASSLEGGETQYF,TRBJ2-5,TRBV12-3/TRBV12-4
CASSSRAGTGRSGGATQYF,TRBJ2-5,TRBV6-5
CASSLRGRNGDTQYF,TRBJ2-3,TRBV7-6
CSARDLSSTGELFF,TRBJ2-2,TRBV20-1
CASSLFPANEQFF,TRBJ2-1,TRBV11-2
CASSSTLGNSGANVLTF,TRBJ2-6,TRBV25-1
CASSEEGLADEQFF,TRBJ2-1,TRBV6-1
CASSLAFGEPRNTEAFF,TRBJ1-1,TRBV7-2
CASSLVQAHNNEQFF,TRBJ2-1,TRBV7-9
CASANVGGSETQYF,TRBJ2-5,TRBV7-9
CASSLIAPGEGYTF,TRBJ1-2,TRBV2
CASSPMLAGRLYNEQFF,TRBJ2-1,TRBV12-3/TRBV12-4
CSARSAGTGDNQPQHF,TRBJ1-5,TRBV20-1
CASSLLGWEEKNIQYF,TRBJ2-4,TRBV12-3/TRBV12-4
CASSTGQGTQYF,TRBJ2-5,TRBV12-3/TRBV12-4
CASSFDRGGETQYF,TRBJ2-5,TRBV2
CASSLGRIGTDTQYF,TRBJ2-3,TRBV28
CASSPSTSGRAAGQFF,TRBJ2-1,TRBV7-6
CATSSAIAGGPDEQFF,TRBJ2-1,TRBV15
CSVLAEGEAYEQYF,TRBJ2-7,TRBV29-1
CAISGDSSYNEQFF,TRBJ2-1,TRBV10-3
CASSEVLLAGVISYNEQFF,TRBJ2-1,TRBV6-1
CASSPTGQAIEQYF,TRBJ2-7,TRBV3-1
CASSQGGLKSEGTEAFF,TRBJ1-1,TRBV12-3/TRBV12-4
CASSLEGQGIYGYTF,TRBJ1-2,TRBV7-9
CASSPSVQGNLGRDPKNIQYF,TRBJ2-4,TRBV21-1
CASSRGLNYNEQFF,TRBJ2-1,TRBV19
CASSEPGLVQFF,TRBJ2-1,TRBV9
CASLSGSPGTQYF,TRBJ2-3,TRBV28
CSAKRAFGTGELFF,TRBJ2-2,TRBV20-1
CASSESSGYGTEAFF,TRBJ1-1,TRBV25-1
CASRGGVSYNEQFF,TRBJ2-1,TRBV5-1
CASFLRGLAGGPPYNEQFF,TRBJ2-1,TRBV12-3/TRBV12-4
CASSGGHTDTQYF,TRBJ2-3,TRBV5-1
CSARTENQPQHF,TRBJ1-5,TRBV20-1
CSASSQALYEQYF,TRBJ2-7,TRBV20-1
CASSLGQNLGEQYF,TRBJ2-7,TRBV18
CASRGTSGPGELFF,TRBJ2-2,TRBV7-6
CASSLGSPTEAFF,TRBJ1-1,TRBV5-1
CSVGQGEKLFF,TRBJ1-4,TRBV29-1
CASSLMVSGQPVETQYF,TRBJ2-5,TRBV3-1
CASSSDRINQPQHF,TRBJ1-5,TRBV6-2/TRBV6-3